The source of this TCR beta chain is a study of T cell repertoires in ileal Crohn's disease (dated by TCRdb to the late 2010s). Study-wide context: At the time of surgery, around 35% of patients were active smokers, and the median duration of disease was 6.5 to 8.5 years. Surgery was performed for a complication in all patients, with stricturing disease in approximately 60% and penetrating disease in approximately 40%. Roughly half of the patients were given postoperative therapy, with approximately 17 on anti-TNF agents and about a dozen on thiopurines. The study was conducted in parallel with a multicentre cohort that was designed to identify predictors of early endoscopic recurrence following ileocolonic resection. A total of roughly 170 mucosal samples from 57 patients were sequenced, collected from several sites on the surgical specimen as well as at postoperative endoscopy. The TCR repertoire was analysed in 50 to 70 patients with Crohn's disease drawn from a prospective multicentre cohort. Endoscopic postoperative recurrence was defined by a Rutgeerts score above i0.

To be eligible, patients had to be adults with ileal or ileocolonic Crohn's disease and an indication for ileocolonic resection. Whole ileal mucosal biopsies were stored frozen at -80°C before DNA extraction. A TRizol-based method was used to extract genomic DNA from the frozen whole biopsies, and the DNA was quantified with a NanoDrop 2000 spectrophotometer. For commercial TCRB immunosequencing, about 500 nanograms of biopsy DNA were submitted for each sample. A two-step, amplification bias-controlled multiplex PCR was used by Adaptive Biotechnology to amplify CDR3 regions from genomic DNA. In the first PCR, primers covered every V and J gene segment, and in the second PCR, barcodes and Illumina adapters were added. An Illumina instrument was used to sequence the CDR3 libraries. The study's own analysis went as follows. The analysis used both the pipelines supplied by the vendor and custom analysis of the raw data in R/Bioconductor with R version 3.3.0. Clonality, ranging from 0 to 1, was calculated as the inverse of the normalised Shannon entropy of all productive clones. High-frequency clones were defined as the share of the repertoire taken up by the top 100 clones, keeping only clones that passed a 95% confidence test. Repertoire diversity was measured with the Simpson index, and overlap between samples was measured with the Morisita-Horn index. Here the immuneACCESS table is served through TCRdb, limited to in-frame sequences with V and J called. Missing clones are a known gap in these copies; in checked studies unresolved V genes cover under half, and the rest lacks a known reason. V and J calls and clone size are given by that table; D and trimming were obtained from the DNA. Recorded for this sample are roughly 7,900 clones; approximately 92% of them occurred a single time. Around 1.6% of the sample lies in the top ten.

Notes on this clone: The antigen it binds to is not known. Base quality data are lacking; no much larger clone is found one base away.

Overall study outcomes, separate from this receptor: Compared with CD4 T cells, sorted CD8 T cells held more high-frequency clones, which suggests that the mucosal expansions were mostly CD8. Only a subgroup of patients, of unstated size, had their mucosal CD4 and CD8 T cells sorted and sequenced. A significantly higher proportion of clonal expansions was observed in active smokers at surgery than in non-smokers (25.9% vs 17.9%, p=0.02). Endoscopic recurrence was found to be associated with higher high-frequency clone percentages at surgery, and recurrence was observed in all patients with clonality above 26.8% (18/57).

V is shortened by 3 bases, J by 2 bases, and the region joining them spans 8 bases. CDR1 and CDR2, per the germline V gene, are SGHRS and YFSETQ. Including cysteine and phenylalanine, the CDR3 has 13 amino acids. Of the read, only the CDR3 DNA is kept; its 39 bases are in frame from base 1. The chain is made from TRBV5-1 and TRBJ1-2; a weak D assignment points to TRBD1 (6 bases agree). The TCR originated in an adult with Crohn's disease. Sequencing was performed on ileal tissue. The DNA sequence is TGCGCCAGCAGCTCAACAGGGAACTATGGCTACACCTTC. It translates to CASSSTGNYGYTF.